The rows below give T cell receptor beta chains drawn from one sample of a study of shared clonotypes between healthy human individuals. Some clones are missing from TCRdb's copy, which holds only in-frame ones; the method was immunoSEQ multiplex PCR. In the table there are around 1.6 million clones, 95% to 99% of which are singletons. The material sequenced was naive CD4+ T cells sorted from blood. The receptors stem from a man aged 25 to 45 in good health. Each CDR3 is given with its conserved first and last residue. A D gene is named only where the DNA matches it firmly. Only some rows state a clone size, as once, few, many or a class for expanded clones.

TRBJ1-5	-	TRBV2	-	CASTARWGGQPQHF	TGTGCCAGCACCGCGAGGTGGGGCGGTCAGCCCCAGCATTTT
TRBJ2-7	-	TRBV30	-	CALETGSYEQYF	TGTGCCCTAGAGACAGGTTCCTACGAGCAGTACTTC
TRBJ2-7	-	TRBV2	-	CASSERTNEQYF	TGTGCCAGCAGCGAGCGGACTAACGAGCAGTACTTC
TRBJ2-3	-	TRBV18	-	CASSPRGTDTQYF	TGTGCCAGCTCCCCGAGGGGCACAGATACGCAGTATTTT
TRBJ1-5	once	TRBV19	-	CASRRPGTLGNQPQHF	TGTGCCAGTAGGAGACCCGGGACCTTAGGCAATCAGCCCCAGCATTTT
TRBJ2-7	-	TRBV5-4	-	CASSSPLKLGLPNEQYF	TGTGCCAGCAGCTCCCCACTTAAACTAGGGCTGCCTAACGAGCAGTACTTC
TRBJ2-7	-	TRBV18	-	CASSPPQGVVYEQYF	TGTGCCAGCTCACCACCACAGGGAGTGGTCTACGAGCAGTACTTC
TRBJ1-1	-	TRBV10-1	-	CASSESWRVRGQKLGAFF	TGCGCCAGCAGTGAGTCTTGGAGGGTAAGGGGCCAGAAGCTCGGAGCTTTCTTT
TRBJ2-2	-	TRBV21-1	-	CASSRLGRGNTGELFF	TGTGCCAGCAGTCGGCTGGGCAGGGGGAACACCGGGGAGCTGTTTTTT
TRBJ2-7	-	TRBV29-1	TRBD1	CSVAGTGWYEQYF	TGCAGCGTTGCTGGGACAGGATGGTACGAGCAGTACTTC
TRBJ2-3	-	TRBV5-1	TRBD2	CASSLLGLAGGADTQYF	TGCGCCAGCAGCTTGTTAGGACTAGCGGGAGGGGCAGATACGCAGTATTTT
TRBJ2-7	-	TRBV11-2	-	CASSLVRGIFYEQYF	TGTGCCAGCAGCTTAGTCCGGGGAATATTCTACGAGCAGTACTTC
TRBJ1-2	once	TRBV2	TRBD1	CASSGTGGWGGYTF	TGTGCCAGCAGCGGGACAGGGGGCTGGGGTGGCTACACCTTC
TRBJ2-2	once	TRBV19	-	CASSIVGIATGELFF	TGTGCCAGTAGTATAGTCGGTATTGCCACCGGGGAGCTGTTTTTT
TRBJ2-3	-	TRBV12-5	-	CASGPGPQTGTDTQYF	TGTGCTAGTGGCCCGGGACCGCAAACCGGCACAGATACGCAGTATTTT
TRBJ2-2	-	TRBV7-9	TRBD2	CASSLPGLGNTGELFF	TGTGCCAGCAGCTTACCGGGACTAGGGAACACCGGGGAGCTGTTTTTT
TRBJ2-7	-	TRBV10-2	-	CASRGTALSYEQYF	TGCGCCAGCCGAGGGACCGCTTTATCCTACGAGCAGTACTTC
TRBJ2-7	-	TRBV27	TRBD2	CASSLSRVAGDEQYF	TGTGCCAGCAGTTTATCCCGCGTAGCGGGAGACGAGCAGTACTTC
TRBJ1-2	-	TRBV9	-	CASSVDGWNGYTF	TGTGCCAGCAGCGTAGATGGGTGGAATGGCTACACCTTC
TRBJ1-1	-	TRBV5-1	TRBD1	CASFPGQGLNTEAFF	TGCGCCAGCTTCCCGGGACAGGGGTTGAACACTGAAGCTTTCTTT